This T cell receptor beta chain was documented in a study of OX40 agonist ivuxolimab in advanced cancers. About the research overall: Clinicians treated patients with ivuxolimab, an agonistic anti-OX40 (CD134) antibody. Enrollees could have had prior anti-PD-1, anti-PD-L1 or anti-CTLA-4 therapy, which 40% to 45% had received.

Regarding this clone: Its specificity is unknown.

The study, taken as a whole, reports: The average count of expanded clones was higher among CD8+ T cells than among CD4+.

Autoimmune disease history or systemic immunosuppression led to patients being barred. The table came from immunoSEQ multiplex PCR; TCRdb's copy has only in-frame clones and leaves some out. The table has around 51,000 clones, 85% to 90% seen once. Here the sequenced sample was CD4+ or CD8+ T cells sorted from blood, taken in a trial of the OX40 agonist ivuxolimab. The sequence was collected from an adult with an advanced solid tumor such as melanoma, head and neck, liver or kidney cancer.

CDR3 in DNA: TGTGCCAGCAGTTACGACCCCGGGACTTCCTACGAGCAGTACTTC. As protein: CASSYDPGTSYEQYF. The chain is built from TRBV6-5 and TRBJ2-7; D perhaps matches TRBD2 (6 bases). V gave up 2 bases and J gave up 1 base, with 12 bases separating them. CDR1 is MNHEY, CDR2 SVGAGI, per germline. This CDR3 has 15 amino acids.